The 8 T cell receptor beta chains below come from one sample, sequenced in a study of regulatory T cells in long-lasting Graves disease. Time point reported: newly diagnosed GD, antithyroid drugs for less than 3 months. Preparation of the TCR library used RNA extracted from PBMCs. TCR beta libraries were built with iRepertoire HTBI primers and Arm-PCR of CDR3 regions. TCRdb re-analysed the multiplex PCR reads in MiXCR, keeping a single row per CDR3 protein. Among 360,000 or so distinct CDR3 sequences, over 15% were seen once, and the ten largest hold roughly 29%. The same data also went into a second study, on T cells in Graves' hyperthyroidism and ophthalmopathy.

Specimen: peripheral blood mononuclear cells (PBMCs), collected at new diagnosis, from a patient treated with antithyroid drugs. The receptors shown here come from a man aged 40-50 years with Graves disease.

This clonotype has a count of ten or more. V and J are TRBV5-1 and TRBJ2-5; tentatively, D is TRBD2 (6 bases). The germline V and J ends were trimmed by 6 bases and 5 bases, with 14 bases remaining between them. The V gene's germline CDR1 is SGHRS and CDR2 YFSETQ. This CDR3 comprises 13 residues. This CDR3 reads CASMQSGSETQYF. The CDR3 nucleotides read TGCGCCAGCATGCAGTCCGGGAGTGAGACCCAGTACTTC.

The chain recombines TRBV6-1 with TRBJ1-1; no reliable D call. CDR1 is MNHNS and CDR2 is SASEGT in the germline V gene. CDR3 length: 15 amino acids. The V gene lost 5 bases and the J gene lost 2 bases, with 15 bases spanning the gap. The CDR3 DNA sequence: TGTGCCAGCAGTCCAGACCGGCACTTTAACACTGAAGCTTTCTTT. It codes for CASSPDRHFNTEAFF.

The chain joins TRBV19 to TRBJ2-2; a possible D gene is TRBD2 (6 bases). Trimming left V 5 bases short and J 4 bases short, with 14 bases between. The CDR3 loop spans 15 amino acids. Germline-derived CDR1 and CDR2 are LNHDA and SQIVND (reference sequence). CDR3 residues: CASSGHRRGTGELFF. Written as DNA, the CDR3 is TGTGCCAGTAGTGGACACCGGAGGGGCACCGGGGAGCTGTTTTTT.

In its sample, this clonotype was seen many times. V and J are TRBV5-1 and TRBJ1-6, with no clear D. V lost 4 bases, J lost 8 bases, and 13 bases lay in between. CDR3 length: 14 residues. CDR1 is SGHRS and CDR2 is YFSETQ in the germline V gene. This CDR3 reads CASSRMDWDSPLHF. CDR3 DNA sequence: TGCGCCAGCAGCCGGATGGACTGGGATTCACCCCTCCACTTT. The full variable domain, completed using reference TRBV5-1 and TRBJ1-6, is KAGVTQTPRYLIKTRGQQVTLSCSPISGHRSVSWYQQTPGQGLQFLFEYFSETQRNKGNFPGRFSGRQFSNSRSEMNVSTLELGDSALYLCASSRMDWDSPLHFGNGTRLTVT.

The CDR3 region has the DNA TGTGCCAGCAGTCCTAGGTTGGTAGCGGATACGCAGTATTTT. This translates into CASSPRLVADTQYF. The V gene is TRBV12-3 or TRBV12-4, the J gene TRBJ2-3, with D perhaps matching TRBD2 (5 bases). The CDR3 runs 14 residues. Trimming pared 5 bases from V and 6 bases from J, leaving 15 bases between.

This clonotype was recorded at least ten times. The chain carries TRBV11-2 and TRBJ2-5; TRBD2 matches at 7 bases. Germline assignment: CDR1 SGHAT and CDR2 FQNNGV. The ends lost 8 bases at V and 4 bases at J; junction bases unmatched: 13. The CDR3 loop spans 15 amino acids. The CDR3 coding sequence is TGTGCCAGCGGATTATGGATGGGGGGGAGAGAGACCCAGTACTTC. This codes for CASGLWMGGRETQYF.

This clonotype was observed a few times. The chain links TRBV9 to TRBJ2-2; D is undetermined. The CDR3 sequence is 15 residues long. V dropped 4 bases and J dropped 4 bases, with 14 bases sitting between them. Germline V lookup: CDR1 SGDLS, CDR2 YYNGEE. DNA for the CDR3: TGTGCCAGCAGCCTTGGGCAGGAACCCACCGGGGAGCTGTTTTTT. Amino acids: CASSLGQEPTGELFF. Supplemented by reference TRBV9 and TRBJ2-2, the full variable domain reads DSGVTQTPKHLITATGQRVTLRCSPRSGDLSVYWYQQSLDQGLQFLIQYYNGEERAKGNILERFSAQQFPDLHSELNLSSLELGDSALYFCASSLGQEPTGELFFGEGSRLTVL.

This clonotype was detected ten times or more. CDR3 residues: CSARVVAGALNTGELFF. The CDR3 bases are TGCAGTGCTAGAGTGGTAGCGGGGGCCTTGAACACCGGGGAGCTGTTTTTT. The chain recombines TRBV20-1 with TRBJ2-2; TRBD2 aligns across 9 bases. Germline-derived CDR1 and CDR2 are DFQATT and SNEGSKA (reference sequence). The CDR3 is made up of 17 amino acids. Unmatched junction bases numbered 7, after V lost 1 base and J lost 1 base.